This is a list of T cell receptor beta chains from one sample in a study of beta chain features in type 1 diabetes. Sequenced by immunoSEQ multiplex PCR; TCRdb stores in-frame clones only, minus some. The sample lists 640,000 or so clones, around 15% occurring once. The sample comprised naive CD4+ T cells from blood. These receptors were collected from a young man with type 1 diabetes. Both conserved end residues are part of each CDR3. Fields, in order: CDR3 protein, V gene, J gene.

cdr3_aa: CASSQDRGDTQYF
v_call: TRBV4-2
j_call: TRBJ2-3

cdr3_aa: CASSPLARTSSQETQYF
v_call: TRBV7-2
j_call: TRBJ2-5

cdr3_aa: CASSDPEGGRGTDTQYF
v_call: TRBV25-1
j_call: TRBJ2-3

cdr3_aa: CASSLGSYNEQFF
v_call: TRBV5-6
j_call: TRBJ2-1

cdr3_aa: CASSAGPARTEAFF
v_call: TRBV11-1
j_call: TRBJ1-1

cdr3_aa: CASSSALAGYYEQYF
v_call: TRBV5-4
j_call: TRBJ2-7

cdr3_aa: CASSPVLRDGEQFF
v_call: TRBV7-9
j_call: TRBJ2-1

cdr3_aa: CAWSLGQGDGYTF
v_call: TRBV30
j_call: TRBJ1-2

cdr3_aa: CASSPPGVDYGYTF
v_call: TRBV18
j_call: TRBJ1-2

cdr3_aa: CASSIETGNYGYTF
v_call: TRBV19
j_call: TRBJ1-2

cdr3_aa: CASSDPSGNNEQFF
v_call: TRBV5-4
j_call: TRBJ2-1

cdr3_aa: CASSPGQGGDTQYF
v_call: TRBV5-1
j_call: TRBJ2-3

cdr3_aa: CASSYSETTDTQYF
v_call: TRBV6-5
j_call: TRBJ2-3

cdr3_aa: CASSPSQGFDEKLFF
v_call: TRBV9
j_call: TRBJ1-4

cdr3_aa: CSVEEASGNTIYF
v_call: TRBV29-1
j_call: TRBJ1-3

cdr3_aa: CASSYSSYNEQFF
v_call: TRBV13
j_call: TRBJ2-1

cdr3_aa: CASSVVGESEQFF
v_call: TRBV9
j_call: TRBJ2-1

cdr3_aa: CSVHTSADEQYF
v_call: TRBV29-1
j_call: TRBJ2-7

cdr3_aa: CASSSSGVSGPRGNYEQYF
v_call: TRBV7-9
j_call: TRBJ2-7

cdr3_aa: CASSPGTGGTEAFF
v_call: TRBV7-3
j_call: TRBJ1-1

cdr3_aa: CASTPVAGTGHNEQFF
v_call: TRBV5-1
j_call: TRBJ2-1

cdr3_aa: CASSLLAGQLYEQYF
v_call: TRBV5-1
j_call: TRBJ2-7

cdr3_aa: CSASSNEKLFF
v_call: TRBV29-1
j_call: TRBJ1-4

cdr3_aa: CASRVPGDSSFF
v_call: TRBV5-1
j_call: TRBJ1-1

cdr3_aa: CASSTRTSGGTDTQYF
v_call: TRBV9
j_call: TRBJ2-3

cdr3_aa: CASSVGGGRETQYF
v_call: TRBV9
j_call: TRBJ2-5

cdr3_aa: CASSSGTNYGYTF
v_call: TRBV5-1
j_call: TRBJ1-2

cdr3_aa: CASSLGQGRNEQYF
v_call: TRBV4-2
j_call: TRBJ2-7

cdr3_aa: CASSAGGRGNQPQHF
v_call: TRBV9
j_call: TRBJ1-5

cdr3_aa: CAISESRGKDTEAFF
v_call: TRBV10-3
j_call: TRBJ1-1

cdr3_aa: CSVASRDLVEQYF
v_call: TRBV29-1
j_call: TRBJ2-7

cdr3_aa: CASSLGPSGGGNEQFF
v_call: TRBV5-4
j_call: TRBJ2-1

cdr3_aa: CASSLQAGGLGLSNEQFF
v_call: TRBV5-1
j_call: TRBJ2-1

cdr3_aa: CASRTDSYEQYF
v_call: TRBV6-1
j_call: TRBJ2-7

cdr3_aa: CAIRDTSAGSYNSPLHF
v_call: TRBV10-3
j_call: TRBJ1-6

cdr3_aa: CASSYVTGDNEQFF
v_call: TRBV6-5
j_call: TRBJ2-1

cdr3_aa: CASNPRLSQETQYF
v_call: TRBV6-5
j_call: TRBJ2-5

cdr3_aa: CASSLPGTDTQYF
v_call: TRBV11-2
j_call: TRBJ2-3

cdr3_aa: CASGPGGHEQYF
v_call: TRBV28
j_call: TRBJ2-7

cdr3_aa: CASSLVGQYQETQYF
v_call: TRBV5-1
j_call: TRBJ2-5

cdr3_aa: CASSQERRNEQFF
v_call: TRBV7-3
j_call: TRBJ2-1